These 18 T cell receptor beta chains were all obtained from the same sample, sequenced in a study of blood T cell repertoires in COVID-19 (dated by TCRdb to 2020 to 2021). The library was built by means of the immunoSEQ multiplex PCR assay. What TCRdb holds here is the immuneACCESS table cut down to in-frame rearrangements. Part of the clones is not present; checked against another copy, under half of the missing clones reflect an unresolved V gene, and the others are unexplained. The sample table holds 60,000 to 75,000 clones, of which around 85% were seen once. Approximately 35% of the sample is held by the ten biggest clonotypes. The sequencing sample was made of peripheral blood. Every receptor here comes from a woman of 80 years or more with active or convalescent COVID-19.

A single count supports this clone. The genes are TRBV9 and TRBJ1-5; D may be TRBD1 (5 bases). The V end was cut by 5 bases, the J end by 2 bases, with 20 bases between. Germline assignment: CDR1 SGDLS and CDR2 YYNGEE. This CDR3 spans 17 amino acids. The CDR3 nucleotides are TGTGCCAGCAGGCGCGAGAGCGGGCGGGGGGGCAATCAGCCCCAGCATTTT. As protein: CASRRESGRGGNQPQHF.

In its sample, this clone is medium-sized (0.01 to 0.1%). This chain uses TRBV12-5 with TRBJ2-5, with 10 nucleotides matching TRBD1. The CDR3 is 14 residues long. Germline CDR1 reads LGHNT; CDR2 reads FRNRAP. J lost 7 bases, V lost 6 bases, and 8 bases had no gene match. CDR3: CASGPGQGMVTQYF. The CDR3 region has the DNA TGTGCTAGTGGCCCGGGACAGGGGATGGTGACCCAGTACTTC.

The rearrangement uses TRBV30 and TRBJ1-3; D is unresolved. There are 16 residues in the CDR3. The V and J ends lost 0 bases and 0 bases respectively, with 12 bases between them. The V gene's germline CDR1 is GTSNPN and CDR2 SVGIG (reference sequence). CDR3 sequence (DNA): TGTGCCTGGAGTGTACTGTCTCCCGGCTCTGGAAACACCATATATTTT. It translates to CAWSVLSPGSGNTIYF.

The chain links TRBV19 to TRBJ1-1, with a weak D call TRBD1 (6 bases). The CDR3 is 15 residues long. Trimming took off 6 bases at V and 3 bases at J, with 17 bases between the two ends. In germline, CDR1 is LNHDA, CDR2 SQIVND (reference sequence). The CDR3 sequence: CASRHEGRGDTEAFF. The CDR3 nucleotides read TGTGCCAGTAGGCATGAGGGCAGGGGTGACACTGAAGCTTTCTTT.

The chain joins TRBV3-1 (or the pseudogene TRBV3-2) to TRBJ1-2; a possible D gene is TRBD1 (6 bases). This CDR3 comprises 14 residues. Germline CDR1 and CDR2: LGHDT and YNNKEL (reference sequence). Trimming took off 3 bases at V and 5 bases at J, with 13 bases between the two ends. The CDR3 sequence: CASSHRPQGYGYTF. The CDR3, as DNA: TGTGCCAGCAGCCATCGACCGCAGGGGTATGGCTACACCTTC.

The chain recombines TRBV4-1 with TRBJ1-1; D ambiguous. Between the trimmed V and J ends, which lost 0 bases and 8 bases, there was a span of 16 bases. The CDR3 has 15 residues. Germline V CDR1 and CDR2: MGHRA, YSYEKL. The CDR3 region is CASSQDQNNKREAFF. CDR3 in DNA: TGCGCCAGCAGCCAAGATCAGAACAATAAGAGGGAAGCTTTCTTT.

This clone has just one count. J is TRBJ2-7 and V is TRBV19, with 11 bases lining up with TRBD1. The CDR3 loop spans 16 amino acids. The V segment lost 3 bases and the J segment 9 bases; nucleotides outside the gene matches: 13. CDR1 is LNHDA, CDR2 SQIVND, per germline (reference sequence). DNA for the CDR3: TGTGCCAGTAGTATTTCCCCTGGGACAGGGGGAGAGGGGCAGTACTTC. It codes for CASSISPGTGGEGQYF.

The J gene is TRBJ1-1, the V gene TRBV6-5; 8 positions match TRBD1. The junction had 4 bases not matched to a gene; V was cut back by 7 bases and J by 0 bases. The CDR3 has 14 amino acids. CDR1 and CDR2 from the germline V gene are MNHEY and SVGAGI. CDR3 DNA sequence: TGTGCCAGCACCGCGGACAGGGTGAACACTGAAGCTTTCTTT. It yields the protein CASTADRVNTEAFF.

The V call is TRBV4-3, the J call TRBJ2-7; 10 bases fit TRBD2. The germline V gene has CDR1 LGHNA and CDR2 YSLEER. The CDR3 contains 16 residues. Trimming cost V 3 bases and J 7 bases; bases outside gene matches: 12. The CDR3, as DNA: TGCGCCAGCAGCCAGACTCTGACTAGCGGGTCTGGGGAGCAGTACTTC. It is translated as CASSQTLTSGSGEQYF.

The CDR3 loop reads CASKARGLRTVGTQYF. The DNA for the CDR3 is TGTGCCAGCAAGGCCCGGGGACTACGTACGGTCGGTACGCAGTATTTT. The rearrangement uses TRBV19 and TRBJ2-3; 7 bases align to TRBD2. The V gene's germline CDR1 is LNHDA and CDR2 SQIVND (reference sequence). The CDR3 is 16 amino acids. Losses at the gene ends were 9 bases for V and 8 bases for J; bases not matched to a gene: 20.

This clone was detected only once. The chain uses TRBV3-1 (or the pseudogene TRBV3-2) and TRBJ1-2; perhaps TRBD1 as D (5 bases). Germline lookup yields CDR1 LGHDT and CDR2 YNNKEL (reference sequence). V gave up 4 bases and J gave up 4 bases, with 13 bases separating them. The CDR3 has 14 amino acids. The CDR3 coding sequence is TGTGCCAGCAGCCTTAGCCAGGGAAGCTATGGCTACACCTTC. Its translation is CASSLSQGSYGYTF.

This clone appeared a single time. The chain uses TRBV29-1 and TRBJ1-2, with TRBD1 matching 9 bases. With 4 bases clipped from V and 8 bases from J, the junction kept 8 bases outside the gene matches. From germline, CDR1 is SQVTM and CDR2 ANQGSEA. There are 13 residues in the CDR3. CDR3 in DNA: TGCAGCGTTGGCCCGGGACAGGGAGGCGGCTACACCTTC. This translates into CSVGPGQGGGYTF.

V and J are TRBV29-1 and TRBJ1-2; TRBD1 matches 7 bases. Germline V lookup: CDR1 SQVTM, CDR2 ANQGSEA. The J segment lost 4 bases and the V segment lost 6 bases, leaving 8 bases of the junction unmatched. The CDR3 totals 13 residues. The CDR3 region is CSVQQGMLYGYTF. The DNA of the CDR3 is TGCAGCGTCCAACAGGGGATGCTCTATGGCTACACCTTC.

CDR3 region: CSAGTGISGANVLTF. The CDR3 nucleotides are TGCAGCGCCGGGACAGGGATCTCTGGGGCCAACGTCCTGACTTTC. This rearrangement joins TRBV29-1 to TRBJ2-6, with 9 bases fitting TRBD1. Germline CDR1 reads SQVTM; CDR2 reads ANQGSEA. The CDR3 is made up of 15 amino acids. The V gene end was trimmed by 7 bases and the J gene end by 0 bases; junction bases not matched to a gene: 4.

V is TRBV2 and J is TRBJ2-3; D is uncertain. Germline V CDR1 and CDR2: SNHLY, FYNNEI. V dropped 10 bases and J dropped 6 bases, with 20 bases sitting between them. CDR3 length: 14 amino acids. This CDR3 reads CATTEMPQVDTQYF. CDR3 DNA sequence: TGTGCCACTACCGAGATGCCGCAGGTGGATACGCAGTATTTT.

This clone came up once. This chain links TRBV3-1 (or the pseudogene TRBV3-2) with TRBJ1-6; 8 bases are a match to TRBD1. The V and J ends lost 3 bases and 7 bases, in that order; junction bases with no gene match: 8. CDR3 length equals 16 residues. Germline CDR1 LGHDT, CDR2 YNNKEL (reference sequence). The CDR3 spells CASSHAPGQVNSPLHF. The CDR3 coding sequence is TGTGCCAGCAGCCACGCCCCGGGACAGGTCAATTCACCCCTCCACTTT.

The rearrangement uses TRBV7-9 and TRBJ2-2, with a tentative D call TRBD2 (5 bases). Germline CDR1 and CDR2: SEHNR and FQNEAQ (reference sequence). V was trimmed by 8 bases and J by 4 bases, leaving 20 bases between them. The CDR3 extends over 16 amino acids. CDR3 residues: CASVPFPPGVTGELFF. Here the CDR3 DNA reads TGTGCCAGCGTTCCATTCCCCCCCGGGGTCACCGGGGAGCTGTTTTTT.

The V call is TRBV7-7, the J call TRBJ2-3; tentatively, D is TRBD1 (5 bases). Germline V gene lookup returns CDR1 SSHAT and CDR2 FNYEAQ (reference sequence). The germline V and J ends were trimmed by 0 bases and 6 bases, with 13 bases remaining between them. The CDR3 runs to 15 residues. The CDR3 DNA follows: TGTGCCAGCAGCTTAGCGTTCAGCCAGGGTGATACGCAGTATTTT. Translation: CASSLAFSQGDTQYF.